The sequence of this TCR beta chain was determined in a study of OX40 agonist ivuxolimab in advanced cancers. On the study more broadly: Every 2 weeks, patients received ivuxolimab intravenously, dosed at 0.01 to 10 mg/kg. With a range of roughly 20 to 80, age averaged about 58 years, and around 80% were male. Study conclusions and caveats: At 0.1 to 3.0 mg/kg and by week 6, CD4+ and CD8+ T cells in the blood had expanded clonally.

Produced via immunoSEQ multiplex PCR; TCRdb's table is partial and in-frame only. The repertoire holds some 86,000 clones, with about 90% as singletons. This clone was picked up one time. Its antigen is as yet unknown. The CDR3 runs 19 residues. Trimming took 5 bases from V and 0 from J, leaving 25 bases between them. CDR1 LNHDA and CDR2 SQIVND come from the germline V gene (reference sequence). Source: CD4+ or CD8+ T cells sorted from blood, taken in a trial of the OX40 agonist ivuxolimab. This receptor was obtained from an adult with an advanced solid tumor such as melanoma, head and neck, liver or kidney cancer. The V call is TRBV19, the J call TRBJ1-2; D gene uncertain. CDR3 DNA sequence: TGTGCCAGTAGTGTGACCGACTGGAACCCCGGTACCGCTAACTATGGCTACACCTTC. This codes for CASSVTDWNPGTANYGYTF.